The 24 T cell receptor beta chains presented below share a single source sample, sequenced in a study of shared clonotypes between healthy human individuals. TCRdb's copy holds only in-frame clones and misses some; the assay was immunoSEQ multiplex PCR. The profile shows 950,000 to 1,100,000 clones, about 80% of them singletons. The sample was memory CD4+ T cells sorted from blood. The subset is: CD45RA-negative fraction. Every receptor here comes from a young man in good health.

The V gene is TRBV2, the J gene TRBJ1-2; 8 nucleotides agree with TRBD1. Germline values: CDR1 SNHLY, CDR2 FYNNEI. The CDR3 consists of 13 residues. V trimming: 5 bases; J trimming: 3 bases; junction bases outside the gene matches: 2. CDR3 protein: CASSLQGDYGYTF. The CDR3 coding sequence is TGTGCCAGCAGTTTACAGGGGGACTATGGCTACACCTTC.

The gene calls are TRBV11-3 and TRBJ2-3; TRBD2 matches at 8 bases. Germline CDR1 and CDR2: SGHNT and YENEEA. The CDR3 contains 17 residues. Unmatched junction bases numbered 13, after V lost 1 base and J lost 7 bases. CDR3 protein: CASSLGLERGPPYTQYF. CDR3 sequence (DNA): TGTGCCAGCAGCTTAGGCCTGGAGCGGGGGCCCCCCTATACGCAGTATTTT.

This chain joins TRBV7-2 and TRBJ1-3; perhaps TRBD1 as D (5 bases). Germline CDR1 SGHTA, CDR2 FQGNSA. CDR3 length: 14 residues. Trimming left V 5 bases short and J 4 bases short, with 12 bases between. Written as DNA, the CDR3 is TGTGCCAGCAGCCCGCAGGGTGTGGGAAACACCATATATTTT. Protein sequence: CASSPQGVGNTIYF.

This chain uses TRBV2 with TRBJ1-2; D gene uncertain. The germline CDR1 and CDR2 sequences are SNHLY and FYNNEI. V lost 6 bases, J lost 3 bases, and 14 bases lay in between. The CDR3 totals 14 residues. The CDR3 region is CASRADGDYYGYTF. CDR3 bases: TGTGCCAGCAGAGCAGACGGAGACTACTATGGCTACACCTTC.

The J gene is TRBJ2-7, the V gene TRBV5-4; 10 bases align to TRBD1. The length of the CDR3 is 19 residues. Germline CDR1 is SGHNT and CDR2 is YYREEE (reference sequence). J was trimmed by 3 bases and V by 0 bases; bases with no gene match: 15. The CDR3 is CASSLGGTGASVGFYEQYF. The DNA of the CDR3 is TGTGCCAGCAGCTTGGGGGGGACAGGGGCAAGTGTAGGGTTCTACGAGCAGTACTTC.

The V gene is TRBV10-3, the J gene TRBJ2-3, with TRBD2 matching over 7 bases. Germline V gene data show CDR1 as ENHRY and CDR2 as SYGVKD. V lost 5 bases and J lost 4; bases outside the gene matches: 3. The CDR3 loop spans 13 amino acids. CDR3 nucleotides: TGTGCCATCAGTACTAGCGCCGCAGATACGCAGTATTTT. Translating gives CAISTSAADTQYF.

There are a few counts of this clone. The V gene is TRBV30, the J gene TRBJ2-5; tentatively, D is TRBD2 (6 bases). This CDR3 comprises 12 residues. Germline V CDR1 and CDR2: GTSNPN, SVGIG (reference sequence). V was shortened by 7 bases and J by 4 bases, with 13 bases between the two germline ends. CDR3 loop: CALHMGGETQYF. The CDR3 DNA sequence: TGTGCCTTACATATGGGGGGAGAGACCCAGTACTTC.

CDR3 region: CASSLRIGRNYGYTF. The CDR3 DNA follows: TGTGCCAGCAGCTTACGAATCGGACGGAACTATGGCTACACCTTC. This chain joins TRBV7-6 and TRBJ1-2; D is undetermined. Trimming took off 2 bases at V and 2 bases at J, with 12 bases between the two ends. The germline V gene has CDR1 SGHVS and CDR2 FNYEAQ. This CDR3 has 15 amino acids.

V gene TRBV27 combines with J gene TRBJ2-1; TRBD2 agrees at 8 bases. The germline V gene encodes CDR1 MNHEY and CDR2 SMNVEV (reference sequence). J lost 2 bases, V lost 6 bases, and 3 bases had no gene match. This CDR3 comprises 14 residues. This CDR3 is CASSRLATYNEQFF. The CDR3 coding sequence is TGTGCCAGCAGCCGACTAGCGACCTACAATGAGCAGTTCTTC.

In its sample, this clone was seen many times. J is TRBJ2-1 and V is TRBV5-4; 8 nucleotides match TRBD1. V shed 7 bases, J shed 6 bases, and the junction held 9 bases outside the gene matches. This CDR3 region has 14 residues. Germline-derived CDR1 and CDR2 are SGHNT and YYREEE (reference sequence). This CDR3 is CASGDRGSGNEQFF. The CDR3 bases are TGTGCCAGCGGAGACAGGGGTTCCGGCAATGAGCAGTTCTTC.

The table lists this clone with many counts. V is TRBV6-1 and J is TRBJ1-2; D uncertain. Trimming shortened V by 9 bases and J by 0 bases, and 14 bases separated the two germline ends. The germline gives CDR1 MNHNS, CDR2 SASEGT. CDR3 size: 14 residues. CDR3 DNA sequence: TGTGCCAGTTTTTGGGCGGCGACTAACTATGGCTACACCTTC. This encodes CASFWAATNYGYTF.

The rearrangement uses TRBV6-5 and TRBJ2-6; no firm D call. CDR3 length: 16 residues. From germline, CDR1 is MNHEY and CDR2 SVGAGI. The V and J ends lost 4 bases and 2 bases respectively, with 12 bases between them. The CDR3: CASSFLRPTGANVLTF. CDR3 DNA sequence: TGTGCCAGCAGTTTCTTGCGGCCCACTGGGGCCAACGTCCTGACTTTC.

The chain's CDR3 is CASSLSDSSGNTIYF. In nucleotides, the CDR3 is TGTGCCAGCAGCTTGTCAGACTCCTCTGGAAACACCATATATTTT. This chain uses TRBV11-2 with TRBJ1-3, with D uncertain. The germline V and J ends were trimmed by 3 bases and 0 bases, with 9 bases remaining between them. The CDR3 loop spans 15 amino acids. Germline lookup yields CDR1 SGHAT and CDR2 FQNNGV. The whole variable domain, filled in from reference TRBV11-2 and TRBJ1-3, reads EAGVAQSPRYKIIEKRQSVAFWCNPISGHATLYWYQQILGQGPKLLIQFQNNGVVDDSQLPKDRFSAERLKGVDSTLKIQPAKLEDSAVYLCASSLSDSSGNTIYFGEGSWLTVV.

The chain couples TRBV4-3 to TRBJ2-2; perhaps D is TRBD1 or TRBD2 (5 bases each). The germline gives CDR1 LGHNA, CDR2 YSLEER. CDR3 length equals 19 residues. The V and J ends lost 0 bases and 3 bases respectively, with 20 bases between them. In DNA, the CDR3 is TGCGCCAGCAGCCAAGACATAAGCCAGGGAGCGAAGCACACCGGGGAGCTGTTTTTT. Translating it yields CASSQDISQGAKHTGELFF.

The J gene is TRBJ1-2, the V gene TRBV7-2, with 8 bases fitting TRBD1. CDR1 is SGHTA, CDR2 FQGNSA, per germline. The CDR3 length is 13 residues. The ends lost 1 base at V and 7 bases at J; junction bases unmatched: 2. The CDR3 DNA follows: TGTGCCAGCAGCTTAGGGACAGGGCTTGGCTACACCTTC. Amino acid sequence: CASSLGTGLGYTF. The full variable domain, rest sourced from reference TRBV7-2 and TRBJ1-2, is GAGVSQSPSNKVTEKGKDVELRCDPISGHTALYWYRQSLGQGLEFLIYFQGNSAPDKSGLPSDRFSAERTGGSVSTLTIQRTQQEDSAVYLCASSLGTGLGYTFGSGTRLTVV.

This chain joins TRBV18 and TRBJ1-2; D is undetermined. The CDR3 has 11 amino acids. Deletions cut 2 bases from V and 8 bases from J, with 6 bases between. Germline V gene sequence: CDR1 KGHSH, CDR2 LQKENI. The CDR3 DNA follows: TGTGCCAGCTCACCAGGGGAAGGCTACACCTTC. This encodes CASSPGEGYTF.

The V and J genes are TRBV6-1 and TRBJ1-1; D is uncertain. Germline-derived CDR1 and CDR2 are MNHNS and SASEGT. CDR3 size: 12 residues. The ends were cut back, 2 bases at V and 7 bases at J, with 8 bases in the middle. The CDR3 nucleotides read TGTGCCAGCAGTGAATGGGTCCGTGAAGCTTTCTTT. Amino acid sequence: CASSEWVREAFF.

This chain connects TRBV30 to TRBJ1-1; no clear D. The germline CDR1 and CDR2 sequences are GTSNPN and SVGIG (reference sequence). V lost 0 bases and J lost 10, with 12 bases in between. The CDR3 is made up of 12 amino acids. The CDR3 region has the DNA TGTGCCTGGAGTGTACAAAGGTCTGTAGCTTTCTTT. Residues: CAWSVQRSVAFF.

The sample holds a few counts of this clone. V usage is TRBV2 and J usage is TRBJ2-1; D is unclear. V was cut by 7 bases and J by 5 bases, with 6 bases left in between. Germline V lookup: CDR1 SNHLY, CDR2 FYNNEI. This CDR3 contains 11 residues. The CDR3 nucleotides read TGTGCCAGCACAGGAAACAATGAGCAGTTCTTC. Amino acid sequence: CASTGNNEQFF.

The sample holds a few counts of this clone. The chain uses TRBV30 and TRBJ1-6, with TRBD1 as a possible D gene (5 bases). Deletions cut 1 base from V and 7 bases from J, with 14 bases between. CDR1 is GTSNPN and CDR2 is SVGIG in the germline V gene (reference sequence). This CDR3 is built from 15 residues. The CDR3 DNA reads as TGTGCCTGGAGTGCCTTGGGGCCCTCGAATTCACCCCTCCACTTT. Its protein product is CAWSALGPSNSPLHF. Complete variable domain (other parts from reference TRBV30 and TRBJ1-6): SQTIHQWPATLVQPVGSPLSLECTVEGTSNPNLYWYRQAAGRGLQLLFYSVGIGQISSEVPQNLSASRPQDRQFILSSKKLLLSDSGFYLCAWSALGPSNSPLHFGNGTRLTVT.

This chain connects TRBV14 to TRBJ2-7; perhaps TRBD2 as D (5 bases). With 5 bases removed from V and 7 bases from J, the gap between germline ends came to 21 bases. From germline, CDR1 is SGHDN and CDR2 FVKESK. This CDR3 spans 15 amino acids. For the CDR3, the DNA is TGTGCCAGCAGCTCCCGGCTAGCATCCCTCGGAGAGCAGTACTTC. Protein product: CASSSRLASLGEQYF. The entire variable domain, with the rest obtained from reference TRBV14 and TRBJ2-7, is as follows: EAGVTQFPSHSVIEKGQTVTLRCDPISGHDNLYWYRRVMGKEIKFLLHFVKESKQDESGMPNNRFLAERTGGTYSTLKVQPAELEDSGVYFCASSSRLASLGEQYFGPGTRLTVT.

The chain carries TRBV2 and TRBJ1-3; the D is unclear. V gave up 7 bases and J gave up 1 base, with 8 bases separating them. CDR3 length: 13 amino acids. From germline, CDR1 is SNHLY and CDR2 FYNNEI. In DNA form, the CDR3 reads TGTGCCAGCAAGGGCCAGTCTGGAAACACCATATATTTT. It yields the protein CASKGQSGNTIYF.

This clone appeared once. The chain carries TRBV5-1 and TRBJ2-1, with 10 bases that match TRBD2. The CDR3 runs to 15 residues. V shed 4 bases, J shed 7 bases, and the junction held 8 bases outside the gene matches. Germline assignment: CDR1 SGHRS and CDR2 YFSETQ. This CDR3 reads CASSPGTSVSNEQFF. The CDR3 DNA reads TGCGCCAGCAGCCCCGGGACTAGCGTGTCAAATGAGCAGTTCTTC.

This clone was detected ten times or more. This chain uses TRBV11-3 with TRBJ2-3; TRBD2 matches at 9 bases. CDR1 and CDR2 (germline): SGHNT, YENEEA. V trimming: 5 bases; J trimming: 4 bases; junction bases outside the gene matches: 10. The CDR3 is made up of 16 amino acids. The CDR3 loop reads CASSAGGMMGSDTQYF. DNA of the CDR3: TGTGCCAGCAGCGCGGGGGGGATGATGGGTTCAGATACGCAGTATTTT.